The 24 T cell receptor beta chains below all came from one sample that was sequenced in a study of graft-versus-host responses after intestinal transplantation. Here immunoSEQ multiplex PCR was the method, and the copy in TCRdb shows in-frame clones only, minus some. The sample lists 100,000 to 130,000 clones, approximately 88% occurring once. Antigens for these TCRs are unknown. The sequences come from unstimulated CD4+ T cells sorted from spleen or lymph node cells, collected before transplant. The receptor source for this set is a human donor who was the organ donor for an intestinal transplant.

The gene calls are TRBV6-5 and TRBJ1-1, with TRBD1 identical over 11 bases. This CDR3 is built from 15 residues. Germline V gives CDR1 MNHEY, CDR2 SVGAGI. The ends lost 7 bases at V and 5 bases at J; junction bases unmatched: 9. The CDR3 sequence is CASNPDRGRSTEAFF. The CDR3 DNA follows: TGTGCCAGCAACCCGGACAGGGGGCGATCAACTGAAGCTTTCTTT.

This chain connects TRBV19 to TRBJ2-7; unclear D gene. The V and J ends lost 1 base and 0 bases respectively, with 10 bases between them. The CDR3 extends over 15 amino acids. Germline-derived CDR1 and CDR2 are LNHDA and SQIVND (reference sequence). Here the CDR3 DNA reads TGTGCCAGTAGTATAGCAGGTACAAGCTCCTACGAGCAGTACTTC. Translating gives CASSIAGTSSYEQYF.

This clone was seen only once. This rearrangement joins TRBV2 to TRBJ2-3; TRBD2 agrees at 10 bases. The junction had 4 bases not matched to a gene; V was cut back by 6 bases and J by 4 bases. Germline CDR1 and CDR2: SNHLY and FYNNEI. This CDR3 is built from 14 residues. CDR3 region: CASRLAGVSDTQYF. The CDR3 DNA follows: TGTGCCAGCAGGCTAGCGGGAGTGTCAGATACGCAGTATTTT.

The J gene is TRBJ1-6, the V gene TRBV5-6, with D possibly matching TRBD1 (5 bases). The V gene's germline CDR1 is SGHDT and CDR2 YYEEEE. This CDR3 contains 19 residues. Trimming took 2 bases from V and 10 from J, leaving 28 bases between them. This chain's CDR3 is CASSFSSQGSVSSWSPLHF. The CDR3 coding sequence is TGTGCCAGCAGCTTCTCTTCGCAGGGAAGCGTCTCAAGTTGGTCACCCCTCCACTTT.

J is TRBJ1-1 and V is TRBV7-9, with unresolved D. V shed 4 bases and J shed 5 bases, with 11 bases lying between them. Germline V CDR1 and CDR2: SEHNR, FQNEAQ (reference sequence). This CDR3 comprises 13 residues. This CDR3 reads CASSSRAGTEAFF. The CDR3 DNA follows: TGTGCCAGCAGCTCACGAGCGGGTACTGAAGCTTTCTTT.

V is TRBV15 and J is TRBJ1-2; 10 nucleotides align to TRBD1. V lost 2 bases, J lost 7 bases, and 7 bases stayed unmatched. Germline V CDR1 and CDR2: LNHNV, YYDKDF (reference sequence). This CDR3 is 15 amino acids long. In nucleotides, the CDR3 is TGTGCCACCAGCAGACCCTGGGACAGGGGATTTGGCTACACCTTC. This translates into CATSRPWDRGFGYTF.

The rearrangement links TRBV6-1 to TRBJ1-3; possibly TRBD1 for D (5 bases). The CDR3 runs 19 residues. With 2 bases removed from V and 1 base from J, the gap between germline ends came to 21 bases. The germline V gene encodes CDR1 MNHNS and CDR2 SASEGT. The CDR3 is CASSEFVGVAGPSGNTIYF. CDR3 nucleotide sequence: TGTGCCAGCAGTGAATTCGTCGGGGTTGCGGGACCTTCTGGAAACACCATATATTTT.

This chain joins TRBV7-3 and TRBJ2-7, with 8 positions matching TRBD2. This CDR3 comprises 16 residues. Germline CDR1 SGHTA, CDR2 FQGTGA. Unmatched junction bases numbered 6, after V lost 2 bases and J lost 0 bases. CDR3 coding DNA: TGTGCCAGCAGCTTATTAGCGGGATCCCCCTCCTACGAGCAGTACTTC. Its protein is CASSLLAGSPSYEQYF. The whole variable domain, filled in from reference TRBV7-3 and TRBJ2-7, reads GAGVSQTPSNKVTEKGKYVELRCDPISGHTALYWYRQSLGQGPEFLIYFQGTGAADDSGLPNDRFFAVRPEGSVSTLKIQRTERGDSAVYLCASSLLAGSPSYEQYFGPGTRLTVT.

The CDR3 region has the DNA TGTGCCAGCAGCTTGGGGTTTATTAATGAAAAACTGTTTTTT. Its protein is CASSLGFINEKLFF. The chain combines TRBV5-5 with TRBJ1-4, with D uncertain. The CDR3 is 14 residues long. The V gene's germline CDR1 is SGHKS and CDR2 YYEKEE (reference sequence). Between the trimmed V and J ends, which lost 0 bases and 4 bases, there was a span of 7 bases.

The chain links TRBV6-5 to TRBJ2-7; 7 nucleotides agree with TRBD2. The trim removed 7 bases at V and 2 bases at J, leaving 8 bases unmatched. This CDR3 contains 14 residues. The germline gives CDR1 MNHEY, CDR2 SVGAGI. CDR3 amino acids: CASIGAGRAYEQYF. CDR3 bases: TGTGCCAGCATAGGAGCGGGACGGGCCTACGAGCAGTACTTC.

The gene calls are TRBV6-1 and TRBJ2-4; D may be TRBD1 (6 bases). Germline CDR1 reads MNHNS; CDR2 reads SASEGT. CDR3 length equals 15 residues. Trimming stripped 5 bases from V and 1 base from J, with 12 bases between. CDR3 in DNA: TGTGCCAGCAGTCAAACAGGGATGGCCAAAAACATTCAGTACTTC. Encoded protein: CASSQTGMAKNIQYF.

The chain employs TRBV7-8 and TRBJ1-4, with TRBD1 matching 7 bases. The germline CDR1 and CDR2 sequences are SGHVS and FQNEAQ. The CDR3 has 15 amino acids. V lost 5 bases and J lost 4; bases outside the gene matches: 7. The CDR3 nucleotides are TGTGCCAGCAGCCCAGGGACAGTCGATAATGAAAAACTGTTTTTT. Its protein product is CASSPGTVDNEKLFF.

The chain joins TRBV5-1 to TRBJ2-5; D gene ambiguous. The assigned J gene may be wrong: the sequence end matches TRBJ2-7 better. Germline V gene data show CDR1 as SGHRS and CDR2 as YFSETQ. This CDR3 spans 13 amino acids. CDR3 DNA: TGCGCCAGCAGCTTCGACACTTCCTACGAGCAGTACTTC. It codes for CASSFDTSYEQYF.

The chain joins TRBV18 to TRBJ2-5; TRBD2 agrees at 8 bases. CDR1 KGHSH and CDR2 LQKENI come from the germline V gene. The CDR3 runs to 14 residues. The ends lost 3 bases at V and 7 bases at J; junction bases unmatched: 7. CDR3 region: CASSPTGGKGTQYF. The DNA for the CDR3 is TGTGCCAGCTCACCTACGGGAGGGAAAGGGACCCAGTACTTC.

This clone was observed once. V gene TRBV2 combines with J gene TRBJ1-1; D is ambiguous. Deletions cut 7 bases from V and 4 bases from J, with 10 bases between. The CDR3 covers 12 residues. Germline V gene lookup returns CDR1 SNHLY and CDR2 FYNNEI. The CDR3 is CASNPSLTEAFF. DNA for the CDR3: TGTGCCAGCAATCCGTCCCTCACTGAAGCTTTCTTT. Combining the CDR3 with reference TRBV2 and TRBJ1-1 gives the whole variable domain EPEVTQTPSHQVTQMGQEVILRCVPISNHLYFYWYRQILGQKVEFLVSFYNNEISEKSEIFDDQFSVERPDGSNFTLKIRSTKLEDSAMYFCASNPSLTEAFFGQGTRLTVV.

The chain couples TRBV14 to TRBJ1-2, with TRBD1 matching over 11 bases. This CDR3 comprises 17 residues. Germline CDR1 is SGHDN and CDR2 is FVKESK. V lost 6 bases to trimming and J lost 6 bases; unmatched junction nucleotides: 15. CDR3 amino acids: CASSPKSGQGAIDGYTF. In nucleotides, the CDR3 is TGTGCCAGCAGTCCCAAGTCCGGACAGGGGGCGATAGATGGCTACACCTTC. The full variable domain, rest sourced from reference TRBV14 and TRBJ1-2, is EAGVTQFPSHSVIEKGQTVTLRCDPISGHDNLYWYRRVMGKEIKFLLHFVKESKQDESGMPNNRFLAERTGGTYSTLKVQPAELEDSGVYFCASSPKSGQGAIDGYTFGSGTRLTVV.

The rearrangement uses TRBV5-1 and TRBJ2-3; 11 bases are a match to TRBD2. The CDR3 contains 18 residues. Unmatched junction bases numbered 11, after V lost 4 bases and J lost 1 base. In germline, CDR1 is SGHRS, CDR2 YFSETQ. CDR3 residues: CASSPPRLAGRGTDTQYF. The DNA for the CDR3 is TGCGCCAGCAGCCCACCCAGACTAGCGGGGCGAGGCACAGATACGCAGTATTTT.

This clone was detected only a few times. The gene calls are TRBV6-6 and TRBJ1-4; possibly TRBD1 for D (6 bases). Germline CDR1 is MNHNY and CDR2 is SVGAGI (reference sequence). This CDR3 is built from 15 residues. V was cut by 5 bases and J by 7 bases, with 17 bases left in between. As DNA, the CDR3 is TGTGCCAGCAGTCGACGAGAGGGGGGCGGTGAAAAACTGTTTTTT. Translation: CASSRREGGGEKLFF.

The V gene is TRBV5-4, the J gene TRBJ2-2, with TRBD2 matching 14 bases. The germline CDR1 and CDR2 sequences are SGHNT and YYREEE (reference sequence). This CDR3 contains 19 residues. The V segment lost 0 bases and the J segment 4 bases; nucleotides outside the gene matches: 8. The DNA for the CDR3 is TGTGCCAGCAGCTTGGGACTAGGACTAGCGGGGGGAGCCACCGGGGAGCTGTTTTTT. Residues: CASSLGLGLAGGATGELFF.

This clone was detected once. The J gene is TRBJ2-5, the V gene TRBV5-5; the D gene is possibly TRBD2 (6 bases). The germline V gene encodes CDR1 SGHKS and CDR2 YYEKEE (reference sequence). With 4 bases removed from V and 5 bases from J, the gap between germline ends came to 18 bases. This CDR3 spans 15 amino acids. This CDR3 is CASSPRATAGETQYF. The CDR3 DNA reads TGTGCCAGCAGCCCCAGGGCAACCGCGGGGGAGACCCAGTACTTC.

The chain uses TRBV12-5 and TRBJ2-5; D not resolved. Per germline, CDR1 LGHNT and CDR2 FRNRAP. This CDR3 contains 17 residues. The germline V and J ends were trimmed by 2 bases and 1 base, with 17 bases remaining between them. This chain's CDR3 is CASGLFRTAFSQETQYF. The DNA of the CDR3 is TGTGCTAGTGGTTTGTTCCGGACGGCCTTCTCCCAAGAGACCCAGTACTTC. The variable domain in full, completed from reference TRBV12-5 and TRBJ2-5, reads DARVTQTPRHKVTEMGQEVTMRCQPILGHNTVFWYRQTMMQGLELLAYFRNRAPLDDSGMPKDRFSAEMPDATLATLKIQPSEPRDSAVYFCASGLFRTAFSQETQYFGPGTRLLVL.

This sequence joins TRBV6-5 and TRBJ2-7; a weak D match, TRBD1 (5 bases). The CDR3 consists of 14 residues. V was clipped by 2 bases and J by 1 base, with 9 bases between them. Germline CDR1 MNHEY, CDR2 SVGAGI. The CDR3 region is CASSYPTDSYEQYF. CDR3 nucleotides: TGTGCCAGCAGTTACCCGACAGATTCCTACGAGCAGTACTTC.

The chain joins TRBV5-1 to TRBJ2-1; 10 bases match TRBD2. Germline V CDR1 and CDR2: SGHRS, YFSETQ. Germline trimming cut 4 bases from V and 3 bases from J; bases unmatched to any gene: 4. The CDR3 is 15 amino acids. CDR3 nucleotides: TGCGCCAGCAGCCCGGGACTAGCGATCTACAATGAGCAGTTCTTC. Translating it yields CASSPGLAIYNEQFF.

The chain is built from TRBV5-4 and TRBJ1-2; D is unresolved. CDR1 is SGHNT and CDR2 is YYREEE in the germline V gene (reference sequence). CDR3 length: 14 residues. Trimming removed 0 bases from V and 1 base from J, with 7 bases in between. For the CDR3, the DNA is TGTGCCAGCAGCTTGGCACGAGATAACTATGGCTACACCTTC. This gives the protein CASSLARDNYGYTF.